These T cell receptor beta chains were read from a single sample in a study of CD8 T cells in Susac syndrome. TCRdb analysed the immunoSEQ multiplex PCR reads with MiXCR anew, one entry per CDR3 protein. The table includes around 170,000 distinct CDR3 sequences, approximately 95% detected once. The sequenced sample consisted of CD8+ T cells from PBMCs. The receptors stem from a human donor with Susac syndrome. CDR3s include the opening cysteine and the closing phenylalanine or tryptophan. D genes are given only for firm matches. Clone size appears in some rows only: once, few, many, or a class for an expanded clone.

v_gene: TRBV4-1
d_gene: NA
j_gene: TRBJ1-1
abundance: NA
CDR3aa: CASRSLLMNTEAFF
CDR3nt: TGCGCCAGCAGATCCCTCTTGATGAACACTGAAGCTTTCTTT

v_gene: TRBV19
d_gene: TRBD1
j_gene: TRBJ2-7
abundance: many
CDR3aa: CASSPGTGIPYEQYF
CDR3nt: TGTGCCAGTAGCCCGGGGACAGGGATTCCCTACGAGCAGTACTTC

v_gene: TRBV7-3
d_gene: NA
j_gene: TRBJ2-1
abundance: NA
CDR3aa: CASSATGDEQFF
CDR3nt: TGTGCCAGCAGCGCGACCGGCGATGAGCAGTTCTTC

v_gene: TRBV28
d_gene: NA
j_gene: TRBJ1-5
abundance: NA
CDR3aa: CASSFLTVRSNQPQHF
CDR3nt: TGTGCCAGCAGTTTCCTGACGGTTAGGAGCAATCAGCCCCAGCATTTT

v_gene: TRBV2
d_gene: NA
j_gene: TRBJ1-2
abundance: NA
CDR3aa: CASIWSYGYTF
CDR3nt: TGTGCCAGCATCTGGAGCTATGGCTACACCTTC

v_gene: TRBV11-3
d_gene: NA
j_gene: TRBJ2-7
abundance: NA
CDR3aa: CASSSNTRVAISYEQYF
CDR3nt: TGTGCCAGCAGTTCTAACACTAGGGTTGCAATCTCCTACGAGCAGTACTTC

v_gene: TRBV27
d_gene: TRBD1
j_gene: TRBJ2-1
abundance: NA
CDR3aa: CASSFRPRDRGYNEQFF
CDR3nt: TGTGCCAGCAGTTTCCGACCCCGGGACAGGGGATACAATGAGCAGTTCTTC

v_gene: TRBV5-1
d_gene: NA
j_gene: TRBJ2-1
abundance: once
CDR3aa: CASSLGPPPEHEQFF
CDR3nt: TGCGCCAGCAGCTTAGGACCACCCCCGGAACATGAGCAGTTCTTC

v_gene: TRBV6-5
d_gene: TRBD1
j_gene: TRBJ1-2
abundance: NA
CDR3aa: CASSPSSGGHGYTF
CDR3nt: TGTGCCAGCAGTCCATCCTCAGGGGGTCATGGCTACACCTTC

v_gene: TRBV13
d_gene: NA
j_gene: TRBJ2-7
abundance: NA
CDR3aa: CASSRRDEQYF
CDR3nt: TGTGCCAGCAGCCGGAGGGACGAGCAGTACTTC

v_gene: TRBV27
d_gene: NA
j_gene: TRBJ2-7
abundance: NA
CDR3aa: CASSLGMGYEQYF
CDR3nt: TGTGCCAGCAGTTTGGGGATGGGGTACGAGCAGTACTTC

v_gene: TRBV13
d_gene: TRBD1
j_gene: TRBJ1-1
abundance: NA
CDR3aa: CASSSKQGRSEAFF
CDR3nt: TGTGCCAGCAGCTCAAAACAGGGGAGGTCTGAAGCTTTCTTT

v_gene: TRBV19
d_gene: NA
j_gene: TRBJ1-2
abundance: NA
CDR3aa: CASSIAGDYGYTF
CDR3nt: TGTGCCAGTAGTATAGCAGGAGACTATGGCTACACCTTC

v_gene: TRBV12-3/TRBV12-4
d_gene: NA
j_gene: TRBJ1-2
abundance: NA
CDR3aa: CASSLHDTGYGYTF
CDR3nt: TGTGCCAGCAGTTTACATGACACAGGATATGGCTACACCTTC

v_gene: TRBV5-1
d_gene: NA
j_gene: TRBJ1-1
abundance: NA
CDR3aa: CASSLNDPGQNTEAFF
CDR3nt: TGCGCCAGCAGCCTAAACGACCCGGGACAAAACACTGAAGCTTTCTTT

v_gene: TRBV9
d_gene: NA
j_gene: TRBJ1-1
abundance: NA
CDR3aa: CASSLDKDGNTEAFF
CDR3nt: TGTGCCAGCAGCCTGGATAAGGACGGTAACACTGAAGCTTTCTTT

v_gene: TRBV6-6
d_gene: NA
j_gene: TRBJ1-5
abundance: NA
CDR3aa: CASSYTFNQPQHF
CDR3nt: TGTGCCAGCAGTTACACCTTCAATCAGCCCCAGCATTTT

v_gene: TRBV2
d_gene: NA
j_gene: TRBJ1-5
abundance: NA
CDR3aa: CASREEDNQPQHF
CDR3nt: TGTGCCAGCAGGGAAGAGGACAATCAGCCCCAGCATTTT

v_gene: TRBV7-3
d_gene: NA
j_gene: TRBJ1-5
abundance: few
CDR3aa: CASSLTGCSNQPQHF
CDR3nt: TGTGCCAGCAGCTTAACAGGGTGCAGCAATCAGCCCCAGCATTTT

v_gene: TRBV5-6
d_gene: NA
j_gene: TRBJ1-2
abundance: NA
CDR3aa: CASSLKRSNYGYTF
CDR3nt: TGTGCCAGCAGCTTGAAGCGCTCTAACTATGGCTACACCTTC

v_gene: TRBV7-9
d_gene: TRBD1
j_gene: TRBJ2-5
abundance: NA
CDR3aa: CASSLVPGQGDF
CDR3nt: TGTGCCAGCAGCTTAGTCCCAGGACAGGGGGACTTC

v_gene: TRBV5-6
d_gene: NA
j_gene: TRBJ2-7
abundance: NA
CDR3aa: CASSLTPDYEQYF
CDR3nt: TGTGCCAGCAGCTTGACACCAGACTACGAGCAGTACTTC

v_gene: TRBV15
d_gene: NA
j_gene: TRBJ2-1
abundance: NA
CDR3aa: CATSRGTYNEQFF
CDR3nt: TGTGCCACCAGCAGAGGCACTTACAATGAGCAGTTCTTC

v_gene: TRBV28
d_gene: NA
j_gene: TRBJ1-4
abundance: NA
CDR3aa: CASCSPGHNEKLFF
CDR3nt: TGTGCCAGTTGTTCGCCGGGACATAATGAAAAACTGTTTTTT

v_gene: TRBV28
d_gene: NA
j_gene: TRBJ2-2
abundance: few
CDR3aa: CASSFESTGELFF
CDR3nt: TGTGCCAGCAGTTTTGAATCAACCGGGGAGCTGTTTTTT

v_gene: TRBV19
d_gene: NA
j_gene: TRBJ2-2
abundance: few
CDR3aa: CASSTFTGELFF
CDR3nt: TGTGCCAGTAGTACGTTTACCGGGGAGCTGTTTTTT

v_gene: TRBV12-3/TRBV12-4
d_gene: TRBD1
j_gene: TRBJ2-7
abundance: NA
CDR3aa: CASSNLDRGTTYEQYF
CDR3nt: TGTGCCAGCAGTAACCTGGACAGGGGTACCACCTACGAGCAGTACTTC

v_gene: TRBV27
d_gene: NA
j_gene: TRBJ1-1
abundance: NA
CDR3aa: CASSFSANTEAFF
CDR3nt: TGTGCCAGCAGTTTCAGCGCTAACACTGAAGCTTTCTTT

v_gene: TRBV9
d_gene: NA
j_gene: TRBJ2-1
abundance: NA
CDR3aa: CASSGSRDPNEQFF
CDR3nt: TGTGCCAGCAGCGGTAGCCGGGACCCTAATGAGCAGTTCTTC

v_gene: TRBV19
d_gene: NA
j_gene: TRBJ2-5
abundance: NA
CDR3aa: CASSNRFETQYF
CDR3nt: TGTGCCAGTAGTAACAGGTTTGAGACCCAGTACTTC

v_gene: TRBV5-1
d_gene: TRBD2
j_gene: TRBJ2-5
abundance: NA
CDR3aa: CASSSDLAGGPQETQYF
CDR3nt: TGCGCCAGCAGCTCCGATCTAGCGGGGGGACCCCAAGAGACCCAGTACTTC

v_gene: TRBV7-9
d_gene: TRBD2
j_gene: TRBJ2-3
abundance: NA
CDR3aa: CASSPAGGVKEDTQYF
CDR3nt: TGTGCCAGCAGTCCAGCGGGAGGAGTTAAGGAAGATACGCAGTATTTT

v_gene: TRBV7-9
d_gene: NA
j_gene: TRBJ1-2
abundance: NA
CDR3aa: CASSLQREKGYGYTF
CDR3nt: TGTGCCAGCAGCCTCCAAAGGGAAAAGGGCTATGGCTACACCTTC

v_gene: TRBV27
d_gene: NA
j_gene: TRBJ2-5
abundance: NA
CDR3aa: CASSQDSPQETQYF
CDR3nt: TGTGCCAGCAGTCAAGACAGTCCCCAAGAGACCCAGTACTTC

v_gene: TRBV5-6
d_gene: TRBD2
j_gene: TRBJ2-1
abundance: once
CDR3aa: CASCTSGIVNNEQFF
CDR3nt: TGTGCCAGCTGTACTAGCGGGATCGTGAACAATGAGCAGTTCTTC

v_gene: TRBV9
d_gene: NA
j_gene: TRBJ2-2
abundance: NA
CDR3aa: CASSVPRDGPDTGELFF
CDR3nt: TGTGCCAGCAGCGTTCCCCGGGACGGGCCCGACACCGGGGAGCTGTTTTTT

v_gene: TRBV10-3
d_gene: NA
j_gene: TRBJ2-3
abundance: NA
CDR3aa: CAISEVLSPGSQYF
CDR3nt: TGTGCCATCAGTGAGGTCTTATCGCCAGGGTCGCAGTATTTT

v_gene: TRBV30
d_gene: NA
j_gene: TRBJ1-1
abundance: few
CDR3aa: CAWSVSGDTEAFF
CDR3nt: TGTGCCTGGAGTGTGTCGGGGGACACTGAAGCTTTCTTT

v_gene: TRBV13
d_gene: NA
j_gene: TRBJ2-1
abundance: NA
CDR3aa: CACLGRDSYNEQFF
CDR3nt: TGTGCCTGCCTCGGTCGGGACTCCTACAATGAGCAGTTCTTC

v_gene: TRBV30
d_gene: NA
j_gene: TRBJ2-6
abundance: NA
CDR3aa: CAWSRGKTGANVLTF
CDR3nt: TGTGCCTGGAGCAGGGGAAAAACTGGGGCCAACGTCCTGACTTTC

v_gene: TRBV11-2
d_gene: NA
j_gene: TRBJ2-5
abundance: NA
CDR3aa: CASSFVQQETQYF
CDR3nt: TGTGCCAGCAGCTTTGTGCAGCAAGAGACCCAGTACTTC

v_gene: TRBV7-3
d_gene: TRBD2
j_gene: TRBJ2-1
abundance: NA
CDR3aa: CASSLSFAGVPYNEQFF
CDR3nt: TGTGCCAGCAGCTTAAGTTTCGCGGGGGTCCCTTACAATGAGCAGTTCTTC

v_gene: TRBV6-2/TRBV6-3
d_gene: TRBD2
j_gene: TRBJ2-1
abundance: NA
CDR3aa: CASSYSMGLDAYNEQFF
CDR3nt: TGTGCCAGCAGTTACTCGATGGGACTAGACGCCTACAATGAGCAGTTCTTC

v_gene: TRBV11-2
d_gene: NA
j_gene: TRBJ2-5
abundance: NA
CDR3aa: CASSLGFGETQYF
CDR3nt: TGTGCCAGCAGCTTAGGTTTCGGCGAGACCCAGTACTTC

v_gene: TRBV24-1
d_gene: NA
j_gene: TRBJ2-1
abundance: once
CDR3aa: CATSEGGEQFF
CDR3nt: TGTGCCACCAGTGAAGGGGGTGAGCAGTTCTTC

v_gene: TRBV6-2/TRBV6-3
d_gene: TRBD2
j_gene: TRBJ2-5
abundance: NA
CDR3aa: CASSYWSSGGMETQYF
CDR3nt: TGTGCCAGCAGTTACTGGTCTAGCGGGGGGATGGAGACCCAGTACTTC

v_gene: TRBV4-1
d_gene: TRBD2
j_gene: TRBJ2-3
abundance: NA
CDR3aa: CASSRGLAGGRMGTDTQYF
CDR3nt: TGCGCCAGCAGCCGGGGACTAGCGGGGGGACGTATGGGCACAGATACGCAGTATTTT

v_gene: TRBV4-1
d_gene: TRBD1
j_gene: TRBJ1-1
abundance: NA
CDR3aa: CASSQGFQGDTEAFF
CDR3nt: TGCGCCAGCAGCCAAGGGTTCCAGGGGGACACTGAAGCTTTCTTT

v_gene: TRBV7-9
d_gene: TRBD1
j_gene: TRBJ2-5
abundance: NA
CDR3aa: CASSVDEPGQGGETQYF
CDR3nt: TGTGCCAGCAGCGTAGATGAACCGGGACAGGGAGGAGAGACCCAGTACTTC

v_gene: TRBV10-3
d_gene: TRBD1
j_gene: TRBJ2-7
abundance: NA
CDR3aa: CAISSGQGDEQYF
CDR3nt: TGTGCCATCAGCTCGGGACAGGGTGACGAGCAGTACTTC

v_gene: TRBV18
d_gene: NA
j_gene: TRBJ1-5
abundance: NA
CDR3aa: CASSRGPNQPQHF
CDR3nt: TGTGCCAGCTCACGGGGACCGAATCAGCCCCAGCATTTT

v_gene: TRBV20-1
d_gene: NA
j_gene: TRBJ1-4
abundance: NA
CDR3aa: CSAREWGSEKLFF
CDR3nt: TGCAGTGCTAGAGAGTGGGGAAGTGAAAAACTGTTTTTT

v_gene: TRBV2
d_gene: TRBD2
j_gene: TRBJ2-1
abundance: NA
CDR3aa: CASRSGISSYNEQFF
CDR3nt: TGTGCCAGCAGGAGCGGGATCTCTTCCTACAATGAGCAGTTCTTC

v_gene: TRBV13
d_gene: TRBD1
j_gene: TRBJ1-4
abundance: NA
CDR3aa: CASSPDRDIEKLFF
CDR3nt: TGTGCCAGCAGCCCGGACAGGGATATTGAAAAACTGTTTTTT

v_gene: TRBV5-1
d_gene: NA
j_gene: TRBJ1-5
abundance: NA
CDR3aa: CASSFGDNQPQHF
CDR3nt: TGCGCCAGCAGCTTTGGGGACAATCAGCCCCAGCATTTT